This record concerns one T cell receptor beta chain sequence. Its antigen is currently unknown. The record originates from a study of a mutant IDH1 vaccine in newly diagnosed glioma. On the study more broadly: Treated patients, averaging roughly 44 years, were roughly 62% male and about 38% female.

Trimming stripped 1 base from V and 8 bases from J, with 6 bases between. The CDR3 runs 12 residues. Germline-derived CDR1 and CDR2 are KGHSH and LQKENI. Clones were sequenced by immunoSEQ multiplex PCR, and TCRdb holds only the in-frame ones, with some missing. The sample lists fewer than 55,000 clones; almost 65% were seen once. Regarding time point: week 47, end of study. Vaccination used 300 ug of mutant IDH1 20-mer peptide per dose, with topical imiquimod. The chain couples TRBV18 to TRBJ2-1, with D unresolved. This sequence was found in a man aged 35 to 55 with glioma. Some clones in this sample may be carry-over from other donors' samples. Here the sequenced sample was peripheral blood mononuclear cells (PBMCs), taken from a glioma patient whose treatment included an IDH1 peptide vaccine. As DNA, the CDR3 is TGTGCCAGCTCACCACTGGTGGATGAGCAGTTCTTC. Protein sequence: CASSPLVDEQFF.